These 20 T cell receptor beta chains share one sample of origin, sequenced in a study of blood T cell repertoires in COVID-19. TCRdb's copy holds only in-frame clones and misses some; the assay was immunoSEQ multiplex PCR. The sample gives about 270,000 clones, around 86% of which show up once; about 8.6% is in the top ten. The material sequenced was peripheral blood. Receptors originate from a man between 40 and 49 years old with active or convalescent COVID-19.

The CDR3 DNA reads as TGTGCCTGGAGTATGGGGGGAGGGTCCTACGAGCAGTACTTC. Amino acids: CAWSMGGGSYEQYF. The chain is built from TRBV30 and TRBJ2-7; 7 bases agree with TRBD2. Germline V gene lookup returns CDR1 GTSNPN and CDR2 SVGIG (reference sequence). This CDR3 is 14 amino acids long. Trimming cost V 2 bases and J 1 base; bases outside gene matches: 5.

This chain joins TRBV6-1 and TRBJ1-5, with D possibly being TRBD1 (6 bases). With 3 bases removed from V and 1 base from J, the gap between germline ends came to 19 bases. This CDR3 contains 18 residues. Germline loops: CDR1 MNHNS, CDR2 SASEGT. The CDR3 here is CASSDQITGRESNQPQHF. CDR3 in DNA: TGTGCCAGCAGTGATCAAATCACAGGGAGGGAAAGCAATCAGCCCCAGCATTTT.

V is TRBV2 and J is TRBJ2-7; TRBD2 matches at 9 bases. The CDR3 is made up of 15 amino acids. Losses at the gene ends were 1 base for V and 4 bases for J; bases not matched to a gene: 5. The germline V gene has CDR1 SNHLY and CDR2 FYNNEI. For the CDR3, the DNA is TGTGCCAGCAGTGAAGTCCTAGCGGGGTTTTACGAGCAGTACTTC. This translates into CASSEVLAGFYEQYF.

Comments on this clone: Other DNA sequences within the sample encode an identical CDR3. The chain is built from TRBV5-1 and TRBJ2-7, with 9 bases that match TRBD1. V shed 4 bases and J 3 bases; nucleotides not matched to a gene: 8. The germline gives CDR1 SGHRS, CDR2 YFSETQ. This CDR3 has 15 amino acids. CDR3 in amino acids: CASSASRTGDYEQYF. In DNA form, the CDR3 reads TGCGCCAGCAGCGCTAGCCGGACAGGGGACTACGAGCAGTACTTC.

The chain employs TRBV13 and TRBJ2-1; 14 bases are a match to TRBD2. The CDR3 covers 19 residues. V trimming: 4 bases; J trimming: 1 base; junction bases outside the gene matches: 9. Per germline, CDR1 PRHDT and CDR2 FYEKMQ (reference sequence). CDR3 sequence reads: CASSSRLAGGEGSYNEQFF. For the CDR3, the DNA is TGTGCCAGCAGCTCGCGACTAGCGGGAGGGGAGGGGTCCTACAATGAGCAGTTCTTC.

The chain uses TRBV2 and TRBJ2-5; 8 bases line up with TRBD1. V was pared by 2 bases and J by 6 bases, with 5 bases of the junction left unmatched. There are 14 residues in the CDR3. CDR1 SNHLY and CDR2 FYNNEI come from the germline V gene. The chain's CDR3 is CASSERTGRQTQYF. The CDR3 nucleotides read TGTGCCAGCAGTGAAAGGACAGGGCGGCAGACCCAGTACTTC.

The chain joins TRBV3-1 (or the pseudogene TRBV3-2) to TRBJ1-5; D possibly corresponds to TRBD1 (6 bases). Germline V CDR1 and CDR2: LGHDT, YNNKEL (reference sequence). The V end lost 4 bases, the J end lost 2 bases, and 12 bases lay between the germline ends. The CDR3 extends over 15 amino acids. CDR3 amino acids: CASSLRGGGNQPQHF. CDR3 DNA sequence: TGTGCCAGCAGCCTGCGGGGGGGCGGCAATCAGCCCCAGCATTTT.

The chain's CDR3 is CASSQDLEGRRSAGYTF. CDR3 nucleotides: TGCGCCAGCAGCCAAGATCTGGAGGGAAGGAGGTCGGCGGGCTACACCTTC. This chain joins TRBV4-1 and TRBJ1-2, with D uncertain. The CDR3 sequence is 17 residues long. The germline CDR1 and CDR2 sequences are MGHRA and YSYEKL. V was clipped by 0 bases and J by 8 bases, with 22 bases between them.

The chain recombines TRBV19 with TRBJ1-1; unclear D gene. The CDR3 totals 15 residues. Germline CDR1 LNHDA, CDR2 SQIVND (reference sequence). The ends were cut back, 6 bases at V and 0 bases at J, with 14 bases in the middle. CDR3 sequence: CASSQRRGMNTEAFF. The CDR3 region has the DNA TGTGCCAGTAGCCAGCGCCGAGGGATGAACACTGAAGCTTTCTTT. Filled out from reference TRBV19 and TRBJ1-1, the complete variable domain reads DGGITQSPKYLFRKEGQNVTLSCEQNLNHDAMYWYRQDPGQGLRLIYYSQIVNDFQKGDIAEGYSVSREKKESFPLTVTSAQKNPTAFYLCASSQRRGMNTEAFFGQGTRLTVV.

This chain uses TRBV15 with TRBJ1-4; 9 bases are a match to TRBD1. Germline assignment: CDR1 LNHNV and CDR2 YYDKDF (reference sequence). With V trimmed by 3 bases and J by 7 bases, 0 bases remained unmatched. CDR3 size: 13 residues. The CDR3 region is CATSRDRGEKLFF. The CDR3 nucleotides read TGTGCCACCAGCAGGGACAGGGGTGAAAAACTGTTTTTT.

To note about this clone: This sample includes further DNA sequences coding for the same CDR3. The chain employs TRBV7-9 and TRBJ2-7; 8 nucleotides match TRBD1. The CDR3 is 12 residues long. Trimming removed 5 bases from V and 5 bases from J; junction bases left unmatched: 2. Germline lookup yields CDR1 SEHNR and CDR2 FQNEAQ (reference sequence). The CDR3 sequence: CASSPTGDEQYF. Here the CDR3 DNA reads TGTGCCAGCAGCCCGACAGGGGACGAGCAGTACTTC.

The chain is built from TRBV30 and TRBJ2-2, with 7 positions matching TRBD2. Germline trimming cut 4 bases from V and 6 bases from J; bases unmatched to any gene: 26. From germline, CDR1 is GTSNPN and CDR2 SVGIG (reference sequence). The CDR3 contains 20 residues. CDR3 sequence (DNA): TGTGCCTGGATTATTCTTCCCCGGGACTACCAAACGTCTTTGGCCGGGGAGCTGTTTTTT. This gives the protein CAWIILPRDYQTSLAGELFF.

V usage is TRBV5-6 and J usage is TRBJ1-1; 7 bases agree with TRBD1. V was clipped by 3 bases and J by 4 bases; unmatched bases: 9. This CDR3 spans 15 amino acids. Germline V CDR1 and CDR2: SGHDT, YYEEEE. CDR3 DNA: TGTGCCAGCAGCTCCAAGGGGGCGCGGGGCACTGAAGCTTTCTTT. Translating it yields CASSSKGARGTEAFF.

The chain has TRBV6-4 and TRBJ2-3; 10 bases are a match to TRBD2. Unmatched junction bases numbered 9, after V lost 6 bases and J lost 0 bases. The CDR3 runs to 17 residues. Germline lookup yields CDR1 MRHNA and CDR2 SNTAGT. The chain's CDR3 is CASRQSSGRKSTDTQYF. CDR3 DNA: TGTGCCAGCAGGCAAAGTAGCGGGAGGAAGAGCACAGATACGCAGTATTTT.

This clone was found once. This chain uses TRBV24-1 with TRBJ2-1; D is ambiguous. Germline CDR1 KGHDR, CDR2 SFDVKD. The ends were cut back, 7 bases at V and 8 bases at J, with 14 bases in the middle. The CDR3 contains 13 residues. DNA of the CDR3: TGTGCCACCAGGCAACGGGTCTTAGATGAGCAGTTCTTC. Its translation is CATRQRVLDEQFF.

The CDR3 DNA reads TGTGCCAGCAGCTTGGCCGGGAGGACCACTGAAGCTTTCTTT. It translates to CASSLAGRTTEAFF. The J gene is TRBJ1-1, the V gene TRBV5-4; D unclear. CDR3 length equals 14 residues. The germline CDR1 and CDR2 sequences are SGHNT and YYREEE (reference sequence). V lost 0 bases to trimming and J lost 4 bases, with 10 bases between them.

This clone has a single count. This chain joins TRBV6-5 and TRBJ2-7, with 8 positions matching TRBD1. Germline CDR1 is MNHEY and CDR2 is SVGAGI. V trimming: 0 bases; J trimming: 0 bases; junction bases outside the gene matches: 4. The CDR3 has 16 amino acids. The DNA for the CDR3 is TGTGCCAGCAGTTACTCAGGACAGGGACCCTCCTACGAGCAGTACTTC. Amino acids: CASSYSGQGPSYEQYF.

This chain uses TRBV18 with TRBJ2-6; TRBD2 aligns across 10 bases. Germline V gene sequence: CDR1 KGHSH, CDR2 LQKENI. The J segment lost 0 bases and the V segment lost 8 bases, leaving 7 bases of the junction unmatched. This CDR3 is built from 17 residues. CDR3 amino acids: CASQPGLAFSGANVLTF. In nucleotides, the CDR3 is TGTGCCAGCCAGCCGGGACTAGCGTTCTCTGGGGCCAACGTCCTGACTTTC.

J is TRBJ1-6 and V is TRBV28; 7 bases match TRBD1. Germline CDR1 is MDHEN and CDR2 is SYDVKM. V was pared by 7 bases and J by 3 bases, with 6 bases of the junction left unmatched. The CDR3 loop spans 15 amino acids. CDR3 region: CASIGGQLYNSPLHF. In nucleotides, the CDR3 is TGTGCCAGCATAGGGGGACAGCTCTATAATTCACCCCTCCACTTT.

The rearrangement uses TRBV27 and TRBJ1-5, with TRBD1 identical over 9 bases. With 5 bases clipped from V and 7 bases from J, the junction kept 3 bases outside the gene matches. In germline, CDR1 is MNHEY, CDR2 SMNVEV (reference sequence). The CDR3 is 13 amino acids. The CDR3 reads CASSLQGAQPQHF. For the CDR3, the DNA is TGTGCCAGCAGTCTACAGGGGGCCCAGCCCCAGCATTTT.